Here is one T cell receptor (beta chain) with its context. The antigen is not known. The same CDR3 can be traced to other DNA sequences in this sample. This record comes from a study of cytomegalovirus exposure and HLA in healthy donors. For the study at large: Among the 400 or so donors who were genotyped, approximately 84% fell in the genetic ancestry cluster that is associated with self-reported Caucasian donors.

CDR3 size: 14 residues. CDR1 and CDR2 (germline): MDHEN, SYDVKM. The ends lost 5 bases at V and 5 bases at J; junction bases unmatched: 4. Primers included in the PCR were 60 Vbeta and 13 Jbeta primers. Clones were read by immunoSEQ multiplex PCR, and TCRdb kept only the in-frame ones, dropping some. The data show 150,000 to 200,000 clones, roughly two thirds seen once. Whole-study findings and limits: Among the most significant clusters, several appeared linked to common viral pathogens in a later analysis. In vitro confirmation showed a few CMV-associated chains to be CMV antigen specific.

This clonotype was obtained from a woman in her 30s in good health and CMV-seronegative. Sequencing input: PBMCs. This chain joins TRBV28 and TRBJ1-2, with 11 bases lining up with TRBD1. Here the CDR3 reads CASSPRDRGYGYTF. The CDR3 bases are TGTGCCAGCAGTCCCCGGGACAGGGGGTATGGCTACACCTTC.